The clone carrying this TCR beta chain was recorded only once. The antigen remains unidentified. V was trimmed by 3 bases and J by 2 bases, leaving 16 bases between them. Germline values: CDR1 MDHEN, CDR2 SYDVKM. The CDR3 spans 16 residues. The data belong to a study of T cell responses to AZD1222 COVID-19 vaccine. Study-level results: Sampling that yielded the repertoires occurred only after the peak T cell response.

Profiled with immunoSEQ multiplex PCR; TCRdb holds only in-frame clones, not every one. Seen here are 120,000 or so clones, roughly nine tenths observed once, and the top ten hold approximately 3.4%. This receptor was taken from an adult in good health. The material sequenced was peripheral blood, taken on day 0 of AZD1222 vaccination. The genes are TRBV28 and TRBJ1-2; D remains unclear. The CDR3 reads CASSFRPLIRNYGYTF. The CDR3 DNA reads as TGTGCCAGCAGTTTTCGTCCCTTAATCAGAAACTATGGCTACACCTTC.